This T cell receptor (beta chain) was documented in a study of cytomegalovirus exposure and HLA in healthy donors. PCR primers comprised 60 Vbeta and 13 Jbeta primers. TCRdb keeps only in-frame clones here, not all; method: immunoSEQ multiplex PCR. The sample consists of more than 110,000 clones, roughly 79% of them appearing once. The CDR3 is 12 residues long. Per the germline V gene, CDR1 is GTSNPN and CDR2 is SVGIG (reference sequence). With 2 bases removed from V and 8 bases from J, the gap between germline ends came to 11 bases. Points on this clone: What it recognizes is unknown.

Overall study findings and caveats: Per a prior analysis, the majority of TCR beta V segments were productive roughly 90% or roughly 30% of the time. Most sequenced TCRs were rare (though some public TCRs occurred in many donors). TCR beta chain V- and J-gene trimming was linked, in a later analysis, to a missense variant in DCLRE1C.

The sequenced material came from PBMCs. The chain joins TRBV30 to TRBJ2-3; D gene ambiguous. The TCR was taken from a man younger than 45 in good health and CMV-seropositive. In nucleotides, the CDR3 is TGTGCCTGGAGTTCCTATAGAAGTACGCAGTATTTT. Translated: CAWSSYRSTQYF.